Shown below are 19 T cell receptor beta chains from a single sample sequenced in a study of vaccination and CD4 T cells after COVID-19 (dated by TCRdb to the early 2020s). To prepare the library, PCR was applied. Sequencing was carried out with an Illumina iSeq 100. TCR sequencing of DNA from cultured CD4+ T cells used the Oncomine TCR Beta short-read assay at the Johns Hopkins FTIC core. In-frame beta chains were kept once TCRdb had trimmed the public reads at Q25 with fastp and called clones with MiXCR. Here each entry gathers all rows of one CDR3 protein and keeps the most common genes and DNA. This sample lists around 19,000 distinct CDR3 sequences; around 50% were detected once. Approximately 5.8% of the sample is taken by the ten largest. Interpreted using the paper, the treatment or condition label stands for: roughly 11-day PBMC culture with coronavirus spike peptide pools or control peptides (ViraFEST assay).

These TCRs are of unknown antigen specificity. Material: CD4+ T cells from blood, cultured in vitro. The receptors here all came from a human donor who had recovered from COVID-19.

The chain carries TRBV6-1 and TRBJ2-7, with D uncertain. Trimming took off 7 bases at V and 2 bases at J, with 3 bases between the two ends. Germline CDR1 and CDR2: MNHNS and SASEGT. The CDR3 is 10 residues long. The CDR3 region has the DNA TGTGCCAGCAATGCCTACGAGCAGTACTTC. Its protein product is CASNAYEQYF.

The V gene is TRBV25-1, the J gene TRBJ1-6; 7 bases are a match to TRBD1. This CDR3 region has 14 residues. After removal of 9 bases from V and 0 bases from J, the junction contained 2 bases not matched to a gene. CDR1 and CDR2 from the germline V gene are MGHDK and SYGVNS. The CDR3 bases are TGTGCCAGTCGGGACAGCTCCTATAATTCACCCCTCCACTTT. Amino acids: CASRDSSYNSPLHF.

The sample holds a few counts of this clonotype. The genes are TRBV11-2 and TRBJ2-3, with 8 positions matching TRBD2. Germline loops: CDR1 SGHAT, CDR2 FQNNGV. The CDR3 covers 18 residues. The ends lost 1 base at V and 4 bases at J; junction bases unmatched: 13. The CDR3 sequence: CASSLVRYGGRKPDTQYF. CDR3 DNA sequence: TGTGCCAGCAGCTTAGTGCGGTACGGCGGGAGGAAACCAGATACGCAGTATTTT.

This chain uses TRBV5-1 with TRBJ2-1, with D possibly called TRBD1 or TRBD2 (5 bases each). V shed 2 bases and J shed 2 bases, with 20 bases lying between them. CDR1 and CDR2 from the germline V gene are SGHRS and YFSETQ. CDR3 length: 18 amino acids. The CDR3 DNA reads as TGCGCCAGCAGCTTCGAACCTCCAGGGACGGTCCCCTACAATGAGCAGTTCTTC. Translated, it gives CASSFEPPGTVPYNEQFF.

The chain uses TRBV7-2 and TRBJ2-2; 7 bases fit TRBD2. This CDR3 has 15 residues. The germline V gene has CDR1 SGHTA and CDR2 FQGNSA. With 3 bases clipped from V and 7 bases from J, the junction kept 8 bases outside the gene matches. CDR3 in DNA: TGTGCCAGCAGCTTCTCTGGGGGAGGGATCGGGGAGCTGTTTTTT. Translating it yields CASSFSGGGIGELFF.

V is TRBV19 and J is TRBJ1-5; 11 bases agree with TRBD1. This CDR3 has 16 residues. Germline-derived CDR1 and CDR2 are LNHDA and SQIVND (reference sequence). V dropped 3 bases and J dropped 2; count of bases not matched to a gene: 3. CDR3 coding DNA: TGTGCCAGTAGTATCCGGGACAGGGGGGGCAATCAGCCCCAGCATTTT. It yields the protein CASSIRDRGGNQPQHF.

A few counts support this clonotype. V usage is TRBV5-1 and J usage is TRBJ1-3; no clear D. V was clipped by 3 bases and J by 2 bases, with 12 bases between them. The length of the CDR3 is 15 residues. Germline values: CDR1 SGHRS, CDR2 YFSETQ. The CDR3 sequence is CASSWEWGTGNTIYF. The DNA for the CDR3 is TGCGCCAGCAGCTGGGAGTGGGGAACTGGAAACACCATATATTTT.

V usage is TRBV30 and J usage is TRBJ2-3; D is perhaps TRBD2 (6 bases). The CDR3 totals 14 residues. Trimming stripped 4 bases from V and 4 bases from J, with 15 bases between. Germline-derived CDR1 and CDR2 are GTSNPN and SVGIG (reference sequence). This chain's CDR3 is CAWKSAGGADTQYF. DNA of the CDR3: TGTGCCTGGAAGTCGGCTGGAGGGGCAGATACGCAGTATTTT.

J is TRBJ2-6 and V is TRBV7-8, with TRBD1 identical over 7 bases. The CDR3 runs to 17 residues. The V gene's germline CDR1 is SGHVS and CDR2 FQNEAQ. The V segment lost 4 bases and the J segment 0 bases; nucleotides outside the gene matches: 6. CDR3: CASSSGQVISGANVLTF. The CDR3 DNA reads TGTGCCAGCAGCTCCGGACAGGTGATCTCTGGGGCCAACGTCCTGACTTTC.

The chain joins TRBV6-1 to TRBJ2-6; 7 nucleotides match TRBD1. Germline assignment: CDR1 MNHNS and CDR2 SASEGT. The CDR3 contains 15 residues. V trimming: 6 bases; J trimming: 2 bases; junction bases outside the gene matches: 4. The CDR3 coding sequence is TGTGCCAGCAGGGCCGGGACAGCTGGGGCCAACGTCCTGACTTTC. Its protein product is CASRAGTAGANVLTF.

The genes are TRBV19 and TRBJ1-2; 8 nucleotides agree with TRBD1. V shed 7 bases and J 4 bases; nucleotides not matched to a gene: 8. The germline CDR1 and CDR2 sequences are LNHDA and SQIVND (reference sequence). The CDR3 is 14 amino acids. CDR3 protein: CASNLDRGVYGYTF. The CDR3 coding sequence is TGTGCCAGTAATCTCGACAGGGGAGTCTATGGCTACACCTTC.

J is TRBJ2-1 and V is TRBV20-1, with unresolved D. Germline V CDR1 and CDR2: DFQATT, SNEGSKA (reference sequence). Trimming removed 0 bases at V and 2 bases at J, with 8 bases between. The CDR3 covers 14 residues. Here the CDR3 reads CSARDLRTYNEQFF. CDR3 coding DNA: TGCAGTGCTAGAGATCTCAGGACCTACAATGAGCAGTTCTTC.

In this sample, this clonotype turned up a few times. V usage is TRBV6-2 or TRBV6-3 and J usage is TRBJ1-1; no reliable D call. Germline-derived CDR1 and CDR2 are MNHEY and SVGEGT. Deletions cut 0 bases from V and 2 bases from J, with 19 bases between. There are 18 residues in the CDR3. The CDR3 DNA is TGTGCCAGCAGTTACTCTCGTACTGGGCCTCACCACAACACTGAAGCTTTCTTT. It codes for CASSYSRTGPHHNTEAFF.

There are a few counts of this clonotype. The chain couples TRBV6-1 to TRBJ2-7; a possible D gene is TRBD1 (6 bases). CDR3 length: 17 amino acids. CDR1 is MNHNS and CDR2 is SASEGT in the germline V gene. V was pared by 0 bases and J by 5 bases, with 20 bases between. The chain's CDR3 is CASSEARGWQTPHEQYF. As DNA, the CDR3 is TGTGCCAGCAGTGAAGCTAGGGGGTGGCAGACCCCCCACGAGCAGTACTTC.

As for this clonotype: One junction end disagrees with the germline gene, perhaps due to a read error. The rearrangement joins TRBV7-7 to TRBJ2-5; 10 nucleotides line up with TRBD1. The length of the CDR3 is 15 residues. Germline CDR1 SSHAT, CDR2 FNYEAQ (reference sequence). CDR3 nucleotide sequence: TGTGCTAGCAGCTTGGTCGGGACAGGGGAAGAGACCCAGTACTTC. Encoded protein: CASSLVGTGEETQYF.

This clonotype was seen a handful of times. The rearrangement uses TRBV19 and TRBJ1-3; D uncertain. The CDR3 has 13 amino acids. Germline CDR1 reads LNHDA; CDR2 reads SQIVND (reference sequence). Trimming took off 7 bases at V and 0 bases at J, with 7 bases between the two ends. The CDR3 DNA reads TGTGCCAGTAAGGACCTCTCTGGAAACACCATATATTTT. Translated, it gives CASKDLSGNTIYF.

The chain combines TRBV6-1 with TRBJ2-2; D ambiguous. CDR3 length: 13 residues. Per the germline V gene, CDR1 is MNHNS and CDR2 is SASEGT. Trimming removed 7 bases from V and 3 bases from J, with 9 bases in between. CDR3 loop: CASNYRDTGELFF. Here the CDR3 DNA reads TGTGCCAGCAACTACCGGGACACCGGGGAGCTGTTTTTT.

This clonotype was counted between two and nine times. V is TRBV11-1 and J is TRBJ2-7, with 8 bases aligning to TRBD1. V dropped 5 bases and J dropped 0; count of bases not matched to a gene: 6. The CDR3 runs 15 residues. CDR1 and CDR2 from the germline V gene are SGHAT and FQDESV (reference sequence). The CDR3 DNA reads TGTGCCAGCAGCCAGGGGGCTAGCGACTCCTACGAGCAGTACTTC. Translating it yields CASSQGASDSYEQYF.

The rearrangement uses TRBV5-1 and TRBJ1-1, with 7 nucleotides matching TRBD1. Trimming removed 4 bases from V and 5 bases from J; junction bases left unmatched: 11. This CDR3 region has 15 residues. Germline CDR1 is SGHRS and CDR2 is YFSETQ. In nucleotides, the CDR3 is TGCGCCAGCAGCCCCTCACAGGGGCCTTGGACTGAAGCTTTCTTT. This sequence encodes CASSPSQGPWTEAFF. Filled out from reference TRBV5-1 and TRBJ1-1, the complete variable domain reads KAGVTQTPRYLIKTRGQQVTLSCSPISGHRSVSWYQQTPGQGLQFLFEYFSETQRNKGNFPGRFSGRQFSNSRSEMNVSTLELGDSALYLCASSPSQGPWTEAFFGQGTRLTVV.